This TCR beta chain was sequenced during a study of CXCR3-negative and CXCR3-positive naive CD8 T cells. Study information: Each library held about 1.5 +/- 0.3 million TRB reads, some 130 million in total.

On this clonotype itself: No antigen is known for it.

Study-level results: More hydrophobic TRB CDR3s occurred in CXCR3-positive than in CXCR3-negative naive cells. Cryopreserved cells showed partially decreased CXCR3 expression, and most assays used fresh PBMCs. Similarly elevated diversity marked both naive subsets, with memory CD8+ cells showing far lower diversity.

The study made its TRB cDNA libraries by 5' RACE, adding UMI labels. Reprocessing the 5' RACE reads, TCRdb reports a single entry for every CDR3 protein and omits DNA. The clone table shows under 75,000 distinct CDR3 sequences, with the ten largest holding around 0.8%. CD45RO-CCR7+CD27+CD95- was the phenotype of naive CD8+ T cells. Germline CDR1 and CDR2: SEHNR and FQNEAQ (reference sequence). The CDR3 is made up of 14 amino acids. The receptor comes from a human donor in good health. Some clones in this sample may be carry-over from other donors' samples. Source material: naive CXCR3+ CD8+ T cells from blood. The subset denotes: CD45RO-CCR7+CD27+CD95- naive CD8+ T cells expressing CXCR3 (TNR3+). The chain employs TRBV7-9 and TRBJ1-6; as DNA is missing, the TRBD1 call by TCRdb cannot be tested. The chain's CDR3 is CASSSGTGYSPLHF.